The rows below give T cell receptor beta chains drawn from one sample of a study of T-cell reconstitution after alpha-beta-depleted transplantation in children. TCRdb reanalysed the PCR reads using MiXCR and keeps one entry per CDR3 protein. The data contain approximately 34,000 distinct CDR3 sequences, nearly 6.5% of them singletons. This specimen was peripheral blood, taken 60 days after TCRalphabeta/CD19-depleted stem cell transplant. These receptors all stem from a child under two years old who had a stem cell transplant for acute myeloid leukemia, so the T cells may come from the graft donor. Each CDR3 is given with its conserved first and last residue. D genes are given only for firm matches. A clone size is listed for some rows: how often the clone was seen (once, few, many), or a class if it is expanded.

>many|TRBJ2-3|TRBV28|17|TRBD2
CASSVLQRERSTDTQYF
TGTGCCAGCAGTGTCTTGCAGCGGGAGAGGAGCACAGATACGCAGTATTTT
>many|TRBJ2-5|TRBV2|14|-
CASSPLGVQETQYF
TGTGCCAGCAGCCCCCTTGGGGTACAAGAGACCCAGTACTTC
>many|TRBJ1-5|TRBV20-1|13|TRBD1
CSARDRPYQPQHF
TGCAGTGCTAGGGACAGGCCTTATCAGCCCCAGCATTTT
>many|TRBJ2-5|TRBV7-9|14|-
CASSSTRVAETQYF
TGTGCCAGCAGCTCCACCCGGGTAGCGGAGACCCAGTACTTC
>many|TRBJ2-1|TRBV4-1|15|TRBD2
CASSQDAGRDNEQFF
TGCGCCAGCAGCCAAGATGCCGGGAGGGATAATGAGCAGTTCTTC
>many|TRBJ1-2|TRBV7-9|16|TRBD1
CASSPWTGKHDYGYTF
TGTGCCAGCAGCCCTTGGACAGGGAAGCATGACTATGGCTACACCTTC
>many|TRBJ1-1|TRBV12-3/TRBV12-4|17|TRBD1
CASSARQGKFMNTEAFF
TGTGCCAGCAGTGCTCGACAGGGAAAGTTTATGAACACTGAAGCTTTCTTT
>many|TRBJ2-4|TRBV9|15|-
CASSDPRASKNIQYF
TGTGCCAGCAGCGACCCCAGGGCGTCCAAAAACATTCAGTACTTC
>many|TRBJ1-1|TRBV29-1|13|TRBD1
CSALGQGISEAFF
TGCAGCGCCTTGGGACAGGGGATCTCTGAAGCTTTCTTT
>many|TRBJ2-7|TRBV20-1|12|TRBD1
CSARHRGHEQYF
TGCAGTGCTCGCCACAGGGGCCACGAGCAGTACTTC
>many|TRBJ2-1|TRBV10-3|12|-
CAISELESEQFF
TGTGCCATCAGTGAGCTAGAAAGTGAGCAGTTCTTC
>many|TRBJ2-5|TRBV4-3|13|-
CASSLGGEETQYF
TGCGCCAGCAGCCTGGGCGGTGAGGAGACCCAGTACTTC
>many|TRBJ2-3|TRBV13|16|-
CASSAFNSPAADTQYF
TGTGCCAGCAGCGCCTTTAATTCCCCAGCAGCAGATACGCAGTATTTT
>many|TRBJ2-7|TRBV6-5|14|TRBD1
CASSRWTGKHEQYF
TGTGCCAGCAGTCGCTGGACAGGGAAACACGAGCAGTACTTC
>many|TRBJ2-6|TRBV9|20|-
CASSGRPPGSTLAGANVLTF
TGTGCCAGCAGCGGGAGGCCCCCGGGGTCAACCTTAGCCGGGGCCAACGTCCTGACTTTC
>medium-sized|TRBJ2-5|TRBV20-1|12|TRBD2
CSAHLAGETQYF
TGCAGTGCCCACCTAGCGGGAGAGACCCAGTACTTC
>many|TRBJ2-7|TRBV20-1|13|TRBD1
CSATGTGAGEQYF
TGCAGTGCAACCGGGACAGGGGCAGGCGAGCAGTACTTC
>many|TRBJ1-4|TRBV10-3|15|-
CAISEGADSNEKLFF
TGTGCCATCAGTGAAGGGGCAGATTCTAATGAAAAACTGTTTTTT
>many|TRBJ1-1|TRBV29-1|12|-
CSVEEGVTEAFF
TGCAGCGTTGAGGAGGGAGTTACTGAAGCTTTCTTT
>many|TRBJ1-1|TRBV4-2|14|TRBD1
CASSYGQGNSEAFF
TGTGCCAGCAGCTATGGACAGGGGAATTCTGAAGCTTTCTTT
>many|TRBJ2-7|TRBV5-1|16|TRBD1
CASSLRTQGESYEQYF
TGCGCCAGCAGCTTGAGGACACAGGGGGAGTCCTACGAGCAGTACTTC
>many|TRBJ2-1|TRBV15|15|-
CATSRATGTEHEQFF
TGTGCCACCAGCAGAGCAACCGGGACGGAGCATGAGCAGTTCTTC
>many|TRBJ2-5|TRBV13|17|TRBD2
CASSLGPAGGVQETQYF
TGTGCCAGCAGCTTAGGCCCAGCGGGAGGAGTACAAGAGACCCAGTACTTC
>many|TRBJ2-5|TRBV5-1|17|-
CASSLGPYSWTEETQYF
TGCGCCAGCAGCTTAGGGCCCTACTCTTGGACGGAGGAGACCCAGTACTTC
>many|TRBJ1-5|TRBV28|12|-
CASSASNQPQHF
TGTGCCAGCAGTGCATCTAATCAGCCCCAGCATTTT
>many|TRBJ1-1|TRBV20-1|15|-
CSARVGTWVMAEAFF
TGCAGTGCTAGAGTCGGGACCTGGGTTATGGCTGAAGCTTTCTTT
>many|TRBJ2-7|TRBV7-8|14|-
CASSLENRDYEQYF
TGTGCCAGCAGCTTAGAAAACAGGGACTACGAGCAGTACTTC
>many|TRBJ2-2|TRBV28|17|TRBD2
CASIMGLAKIGSGELFF
TGTGCCAGCATAATGGGACTAGCAAAAATCGGGTCTGGGGAGCTGTTTTTT
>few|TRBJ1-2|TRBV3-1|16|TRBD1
CASSPRPGTGNYGYTF
TGTGCCAGCAGCCCCCGTCCCGGGACAGGGAACTATGGCTACACCTTC
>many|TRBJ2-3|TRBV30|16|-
CAWSSVRERLIDTQYF
TGTGCCTGGAGTTCGGTCCGGGAGAGGTTGATAGATACGCAGTATTTT
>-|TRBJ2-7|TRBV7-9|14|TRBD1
CASSAQQGAYEQYF
TGTGCCAGCAGCGCCCAACAGGGGGCCTACGAGCAGTACTTC
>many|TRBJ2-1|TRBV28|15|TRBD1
CASTVGQGARDEQFF
TGTGCCAGCACCGTGGGACAGGGGGCTAGGGATGAGCAGTTCTTC
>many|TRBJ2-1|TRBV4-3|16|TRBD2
CASSQDFSGSGNEQFF
TGCGCCAGCAGCCAAGATTTCAGCGGGAGCGGCAATGAGCAGTTCTTC
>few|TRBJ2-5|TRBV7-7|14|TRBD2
CASSQSGRGETQYF
TGTGCTAGCAGCCAGAGCGGGAGAGGGGAGACCCAGTACTTC
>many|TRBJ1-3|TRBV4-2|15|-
CASSLDGVSGNTIYF
TGTGCCAGCAGCCTGGACGGAGTCTCTGGAAACACCATATATTTT
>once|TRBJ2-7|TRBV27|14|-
CASSSTSSSYEQYF
TGTGCCAGCAGTTCCACTAGCTCCTCCTACGAGCAGTACTTC
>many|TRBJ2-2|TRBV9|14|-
CASSVSGNTGELFF
TGTGCCAGCAGCGTAAGCGGGAACACCGGGGAGCTGTTTTTT
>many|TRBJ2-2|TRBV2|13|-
CASRQENTGELFF
TGTGCCAGCAGACAGGAGAACACCGGGGAGCTGTTTTTT
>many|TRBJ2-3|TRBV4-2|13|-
CASSQDPTDTQYF
TGTGCCAGCAGCCAAGATCCCACAGATACGCAGTATTTT
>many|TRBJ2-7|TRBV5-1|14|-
CASSLRTGTYEQYF
TGCGCCAGCAGCTTGAGAACAGGGACCTACGAGCAGTACTTC
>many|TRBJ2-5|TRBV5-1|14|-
CASSFRDPQETQYF
TGCGCCAGCAGCTTCCGGGACCCCCAAGAGACCCAGTACTTC
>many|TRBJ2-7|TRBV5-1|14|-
CASSLRAGPGEQYF
TGCGCCAGCAGCCTGCGGGCGGGCCCCGGTGAGCAGTACTTC
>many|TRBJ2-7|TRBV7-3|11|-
CASRSDYEQYF
TGTGCCAGCAGATCCGACTACGAGCAGTACTTC
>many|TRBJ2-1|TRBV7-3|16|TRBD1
CASSLKQDRDYNEQFF
TGTGCCAGCAGCTTAAAACAGGACAGGGATTACAATGAGCAGTTCTTC
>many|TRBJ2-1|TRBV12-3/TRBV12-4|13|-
CASSFFPYNEQFF
TGTGCCAGCAGTTTTTTCCCCTACAATGAGCAGTTCTTC
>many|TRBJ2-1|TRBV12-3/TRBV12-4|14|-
CANSLGPADNEQFF
TGTGCCAACTCCCTTGGCCCGGCGGACAATGAGCAGTTCTTC
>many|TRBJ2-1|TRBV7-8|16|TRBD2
CASSPLGGSWGNEQFF
TGTGCCAGCAGCCCCCTCGGCGGGAGTTGGGGCAATGAGCAGTTCTTC
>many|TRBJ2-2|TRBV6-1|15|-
CASSPLRVRAGELFF
TGTGCCAGCAGTCCGCTCCGGGTCCGTGCCGGGGAGCTGTTTTTT
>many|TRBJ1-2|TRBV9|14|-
CASSVGSPNYGYTF
TGTGCCAGCAGCGTGGGCAGTCCGAACTATGGCTACACCTTC
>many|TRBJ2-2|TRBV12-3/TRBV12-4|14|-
CASSFRGNTGELFF
TGTGCCAGCAGTTTTCGGGGGAACACCGGGGAGCTGTTTTTT
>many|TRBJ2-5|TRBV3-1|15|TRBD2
CASSAGGVPKETQYF
TGTGCCAGCAGCGCGGGGGGGGTCCCGAAAGAGACCCAGTACTTC
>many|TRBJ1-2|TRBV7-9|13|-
CASRRLSGYGYTF
TGTGCCAGCAGGCGACTATCGGGCTATGGCTACACCTTC
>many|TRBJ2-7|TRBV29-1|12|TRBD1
CSVWAQGAEQYF
TGCAGCGTTTGGGCCCAGGGGGCCGAGCAGTACTTC
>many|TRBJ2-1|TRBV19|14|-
CASSIYNQRNEQFF
TGTGCCAGTAGTATTTATAACCAGAGAAATGAGCAGTTCTTC